What follows are 13 T cell receptor beta chains derived from one specimen sequenced in a study of blood T cell repertoires in COVID-19. TCRdb's table, derived via immunoSEQ multiplex PCR, lists solely in-frame clones and lacks some. Of some 80,000 clones listed, over 60% are singletons. Sequencing used peripheral blood. The receptors originated from an elderly woman with active or convalescent COVID-19.

The CDR3 protein is CASSSRGAQETQYF. CDR3 nucleotides: TGTGCCAGCAGCTCCAGGGGAGCCCAAGAGACCCAGTACTTC. The gene calls are TRBV11-3 and TRBJ2-5; D is possibly TRBD1 (6 bases). Germline V lookup: CDR1 SGHNT, CDR2 YENEEA. This CDR3 has 14 residues. Trimming pared 4 bases from V and 1 base from J, leaving 10 bases between.

V is TRBV7-3 and J is TRBJ2-5, with D maybe TRBD1 (6 bases). This CDR3 is built from 14 residues. Trimming removed 0 bases at V and 7 bases at J, with 12 bases between. Looked up from germline, CDR1 is SGHTA and CDR2 is FQGTGA. Written as DNA, the CDR3 is TGTGCCAGCAGCTTAACAGGGGGAGAGGGGACCCAGTACTTC. Protein sequence: CASSLTGGEGTQYF.

The chain combines TRBV27 with TRBJ1-4, with 7 nucleotides matching TRBD1. Per the germline V gene, CDR1 is MNHEY and CDR2 is SMNVEV (reference sequence). V was pared by 4 bases and J by 7 bases, with 9 bases of the junction left unmatched. The CDR3 consists of 15 residues. CDR3 protein: CASSSSDRPGEKLFF. CDR3 in DNA: TGTGCCAGCAGTTCATCGGACAGGCCGGGTGAAAAACTGTTTTTT.

The chain combines TRBV29-1 with TRBJ1-1, with a weak D call TRBD1 (6 bases). The CDR3 is 13 amino acids. V lost 7 bases and J 7 bases, leaving 19 bases between the germline ends. Germline V gives CDR1 SQVTM, CDR2 ANQGSEA. The CDR3 bases are TGCAGCGGTCTAGGGGGGGGGTTTGTTGAAGCTTTCTTT. Its translation is CSGLGGGFVEAFF. The whole variable domain, filled in from reference TRBV29-1 and TRBJ1-1, reads SAVISQKPSRDICQRGTSLTIQCQVDSQVTMMFWYRQQPGQSLTLIATANQGSEATYESGFVIDKFPISRPNLTFSTLTVSNMSPEDSSIYLCSGLGGGFVEAFFGQGTRLTVV.

This clone was counted a few times. The rearrangement uses TRBV9 and TRBJ2-1, with 8 bases matching TRBD1. The CDR3 spans 15 residues. V shed 2 bases, J shed 12 bases, and the junction held 13 bases outside the gene matches. Germline V CDR1 and CDR2: SGDLS, YYNGEE. CDR3 protein: CASSVGQGPGISQFF. In nucleotides, the CDR3 is TGTGCCAGCAGCGTCGGACAGGGCCCTGGTATATCGCAGTTCTTC.

In nucleotides, the CDR3 is TGTGCCAGCAGTTTCAATCAGCAAGAGACCCAGTACTTC. It translates to CASSFNQQETQYF. The rearrangement uses TRBV12-3 or TRBV12-4 and TRBJ2-5; D is unresolved. The CDR3 extends over 13 amino acids. V was clipped by 3 bases and J by 2 bases, with 7 bases between them.

V usage is TRBV7-6 and J usage is TRBJ2-7; 7 bases fit TRBD1. CDR3 length equals 17 residues. The germline gives CDR1 SGHVS, CDR2 FNYEAQ. J was trimmed by 0 bases and V by 2 bases; bases with no gene match: 10. Written as DNA, the CDR3 is TGTGCCAGCAGCTTAATGGCTCAACAGGGGAGCTCCTACGAGCAGTACTTC. Residues: CASSLMAQQGSSYEQYF.

The genes are TRBV2 and TRBJ2-1, with 8 bases matching TRBD2. The germline V gene has CDR1 SNHLY and CDR2 FYNNEI. The CDR3 loop spans 14 amino acids. Trimming took 6 bases from V and 7 from J; bases not matched to a gene: 8. CDR3: CASSHGGARNEQFF. CDR3 bases: TGTGCCAGCAGCCACGGGGGGGCCAGGAATGAGCAGTTCTTC.

This chain links TRBV5-1 with TRBJ2-1, with D possibly matching TRBD1 (6 bases). CDR3 length: 16 residues. V was cut by 7 bases and J by 6 bases, with 23 bases left in between. CDR1 and CDR2 (germline): SGHRS, YFSETQ. The CDR3 nucleotides read TGCGCCAGCGAGCTCGACCTACAGGGTCGTGGCAATGAGCAGTTCTTC. This translates into CASELDLQGRGNEQFF.

This clone was seen a single time. The chain uses TRBV6-2 or TRBV6-3 and TRBJ1-2, with D unclear. This CDR3 is built from 13 residues. With 0 bases removed from V and 12 bases from J, the gap between germline ends came to 14 bases. The germline CDR1 and CDR2 sequences are MNHEY and SVGEGT. CDR3 loop: CASSYSISVHHTF. The DNA for the CDR3 is TGTGCCAGCAGTTACTCGATTTCCGTACATCACACCTTC.

V and J are TRBV25-1 and TRBJ2-3; TRBD2 aligns across 12 bases. Trimming cost V 2 bases and J 3 bases; bases outside gene matches: 9. CDR3 length: 18 residues. Germline CDR1 is MGHDK and CDR2 is SYGVNS. This CDR3 reads CASSETSGGFLGTDTQYF. The DNA for the CDR3 is TGTGCCAGCAGTGAAACTAGCGGGGGGTTTTTAGGGACAGATACGCAGTATTTT.

The gene calls are TRBV7-2 and TRBJ2-2; D is perhaps TRBD2 (5 bases). This CDR3 is 14 amino acids long. The V gene's germline CDR1 is SGHTA and CDR2 FQGNSA. V was clipped by 5 bases and J by 0 bases, with 7 bases between them. CDR3 in DNA: TGTGCCAGCAGCGGGAGTTCGAACACCGGGGAGCTGTTTTTT. Protein sequence: CASSGSSNTGELFF.

This chain links TRBV2 with TRBJ1-5; a weak D match, TRBD1 (5 bases). Trimming left V 8 bases short and J 2 bases short, with 16 bases between. The length of the CDR3 is 15 residues. Germline V gene data show CDR1 as SNHLY and CDR2 as FYNNEI. The DNA of the CDR3 is TGTGCCAGCGGCGGGACCGTGGGGGGCAATCAGCCCCAGCATTTT. Protein sequence: CASGGTVGGNQPQHF.